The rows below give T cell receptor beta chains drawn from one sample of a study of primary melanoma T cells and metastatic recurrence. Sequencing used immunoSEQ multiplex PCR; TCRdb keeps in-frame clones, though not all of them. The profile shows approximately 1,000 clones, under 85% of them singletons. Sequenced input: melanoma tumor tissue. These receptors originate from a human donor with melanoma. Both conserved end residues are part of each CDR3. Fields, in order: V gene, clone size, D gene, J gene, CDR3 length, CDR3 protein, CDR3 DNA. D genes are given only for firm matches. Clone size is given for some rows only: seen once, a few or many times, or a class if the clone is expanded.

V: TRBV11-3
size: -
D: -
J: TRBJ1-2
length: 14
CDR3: CASSLAGRAYGYTF
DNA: TGTGCCAGCAGCTTGGCCGGCAGAGCCTATGGCTACACCTTC

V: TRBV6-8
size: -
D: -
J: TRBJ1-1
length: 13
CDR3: CASRNPPNTEAFF
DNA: TGTGCCAGCAGAAACCCCCCGAACACTGAAGCTTTCTTT

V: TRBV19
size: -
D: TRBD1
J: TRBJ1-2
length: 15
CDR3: CASRPGTGVDYGYTF
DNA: TGTGCCAGCCGTCCCGGGACAGGGGTAGACTATGGCTACACCTTC

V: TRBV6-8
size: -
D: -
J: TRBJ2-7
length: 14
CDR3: CASRNIAPGHEQYF
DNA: TGTGCCAGCAGGAACATAGCCCCGGGGCACGAGCAGTACTTC

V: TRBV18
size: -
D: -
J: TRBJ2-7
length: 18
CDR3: CASSPNRGNTGYSYEQYF
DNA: TGTGCCAGCTCACCGAATAGGGGGAACACAGGTTACTCCTACGAGCAGTACTTC

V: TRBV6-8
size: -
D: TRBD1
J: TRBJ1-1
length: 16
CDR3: CASSRGTGVMNTEAFF
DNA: TGTGCCAGCAGTCGCGGGACAGGGGTTATGAACACTGAAGCTTTCTTT

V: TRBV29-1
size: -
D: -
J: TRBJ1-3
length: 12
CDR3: CSGQTSGNTIYF
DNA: TGCAGCGGACAAACCTCTGGAAACACCATATATTTT

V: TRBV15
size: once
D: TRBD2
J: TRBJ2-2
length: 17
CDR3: CATSRDAASGNTGELFF
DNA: TGTGCCACCAGCAGAGATGCGGCTAGCGGAAACACCGGGGAGCTGTTTTTT

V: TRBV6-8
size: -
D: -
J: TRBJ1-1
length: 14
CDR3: CASSYSKPNTEAFF
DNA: TGTGCCAGCAGTTACTCTAAGCCCAACACTGAAGCTTTCTTT

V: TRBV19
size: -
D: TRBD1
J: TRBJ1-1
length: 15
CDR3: CATRTGTVPNTEAFF
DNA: TGTGCCACCAGGACAGGGACCGTCCCGAACACTGAAGCTTTCTTT

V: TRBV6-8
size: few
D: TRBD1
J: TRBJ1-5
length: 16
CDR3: CASSPSTGGINQPQHF
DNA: TGTGCCAGCAGTCCCTCGACAGGGGGCATCAATCAGCCCCAGCATTTT

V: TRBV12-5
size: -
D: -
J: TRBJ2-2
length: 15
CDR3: CASGLGQGGTGELFF
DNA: TGTGCTAGTGGTTTAGGGCAGGGCGGCACCGGGGAGCTGTTTTTT

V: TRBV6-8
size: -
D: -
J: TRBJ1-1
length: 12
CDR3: CASNTGGDEAFF
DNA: TGTGCCAGCAACACCGGGGGAGATGAAGCTTTCTTT

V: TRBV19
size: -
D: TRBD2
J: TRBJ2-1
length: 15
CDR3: CASNSGGRVMGEQFF
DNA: TGTGCCAGTAATTCTGGCGGGAGAGTGATGGGTGAGCAGTTCTTC

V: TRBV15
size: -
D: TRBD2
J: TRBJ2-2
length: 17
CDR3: CATSRDSLAGLTGELFF
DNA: TGTGCCACCAGCAGAGATTCACTAGCGGGGTTAACCGGGGAGCTGTTTTTT

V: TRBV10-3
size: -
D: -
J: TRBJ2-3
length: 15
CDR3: CASSEGPAGADTQYF
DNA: TGTGCCAGCAGTGAGGGGCCAGCGGGCGCAGATACGCAGTATTTT

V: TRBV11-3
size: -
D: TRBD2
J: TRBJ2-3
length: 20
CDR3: CASSFKGLAGGELSTDTQYF
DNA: TGTGCCAGCAGCTTCAAGGGACTAGCGGGAGGGGAACTTAGCACAGATACGCAGTATTTT

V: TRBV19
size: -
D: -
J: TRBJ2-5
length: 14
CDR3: CASSSSGIQETQYF
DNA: TGTGCCAGTAGTTCCTCCGGAATCCAAGAGACCCAGTACTTC

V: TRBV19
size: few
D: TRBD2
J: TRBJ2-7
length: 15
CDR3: CASSITTSGLYEQYF
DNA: TGTGCCAGTAGTATAACGACTAGCGGACTTTACGAGCAGTACTTC

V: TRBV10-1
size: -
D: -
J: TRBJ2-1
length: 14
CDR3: CASSESPVSNEQFF
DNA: TGCGCCAGCAGTGAGTCCCCTGTCTCCAATGAGCAGTTCTTC

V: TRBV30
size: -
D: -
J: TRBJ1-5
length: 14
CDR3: CAYTTSGSNQPQHF
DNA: TGTGCCTACACAACTTCAGGGTCCAATCAGCCCCAGCATTTT

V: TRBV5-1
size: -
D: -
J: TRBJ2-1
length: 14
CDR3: CASSLGYSYNEQFF
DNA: TGCGCCAGCAGCTTGGGGTATTCCTACAATGAGCAGTTCTTC

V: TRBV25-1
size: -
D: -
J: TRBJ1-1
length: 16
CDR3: CASSGHGGPANTEAFF
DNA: TGTGCCAGCAGTGGTCATGGGGGGCCGGCGAACACTGAAGCTTTCTTT

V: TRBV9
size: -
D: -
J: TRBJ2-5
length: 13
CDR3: CASSVSGQETQYF
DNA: TGTGCCAGCAGCGTTAGCGGACAAGAGACCCAGTACTTC

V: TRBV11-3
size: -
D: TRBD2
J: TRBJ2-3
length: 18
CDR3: CASSFPDPFSGGGDTQYF
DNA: TGTGCCAGCAGCTTCCCGGATCCTTTTAGCGGGGGTGGAGATACGCAGTATTTT

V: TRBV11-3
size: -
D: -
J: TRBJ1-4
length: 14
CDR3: CASSSRGPGEKLFF
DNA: TGTGCCAGCAGCTCCCGGGGACCGGGAGAAAAACTGTTTTTT

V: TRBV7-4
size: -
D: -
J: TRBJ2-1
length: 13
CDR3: CASSPGPNNEQFF
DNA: TGTGCCAGCAGCCCGGGACCAAACAATGAGCAGTTCTTC

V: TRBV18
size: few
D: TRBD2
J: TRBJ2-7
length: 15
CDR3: CASSPPLAGNNEQYF
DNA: TGTGCCAGCTCACCACCCCTAGCGGGAAACAACGAGCAGTACTTC

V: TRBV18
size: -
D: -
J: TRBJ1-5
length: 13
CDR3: CASSPDSSLPQHF
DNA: TGTGCCAGCTCACCCGACAGCTCCCTGCCCCAGCATTTT

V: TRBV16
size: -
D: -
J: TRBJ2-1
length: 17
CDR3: CASSSRVVRAPYNEQFF
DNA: TGTGCCAGCTCTAGCCGTGTCGTCAGGGCCCCTTACAATGAGCAGTTCTTC

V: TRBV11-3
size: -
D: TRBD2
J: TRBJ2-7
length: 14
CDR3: CASSFSGGSYEQYF
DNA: TGTGCCAGCAGCTTTAGCGGGGGTTCCTACGAGCAGTACTTC

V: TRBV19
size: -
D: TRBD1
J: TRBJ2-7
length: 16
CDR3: CASSPAGGQGVYEQYF
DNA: TGTGCCAGTAGCCCGGCGGGGGGACAGGGGGTCTACGAGCAGTACTTC

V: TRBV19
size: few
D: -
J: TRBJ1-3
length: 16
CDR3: CASSISAGDSGNTIYF
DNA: TGTGCCAGTAGTATATCCGCAGGGGACTCTGGAAACACCATATATTTT

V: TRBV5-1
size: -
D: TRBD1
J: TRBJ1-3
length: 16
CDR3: CASSPTGTGYGNTIYF
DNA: TGCGCCAGCAGCCCCACCGGGACAGGGTATGGAAACACCATATATTTT

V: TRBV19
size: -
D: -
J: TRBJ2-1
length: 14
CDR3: CASAQQGKINEQFF
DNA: TGTGCCAGCGCTCAGCAGGGTAAGATCAATGAGCAGTTCTTC

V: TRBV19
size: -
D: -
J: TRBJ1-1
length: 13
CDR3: CASRSPGNTEAFF
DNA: TGTGCCAGCAGGTCACCGGGGAACACTGAAGCTTTCTTT

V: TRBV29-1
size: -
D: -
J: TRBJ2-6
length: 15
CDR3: CSVELQGGGANVLTF
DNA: TGCAGCGTTGAACTCCAGGGGGGTGGGGCCAACGTCCTGACTTTC

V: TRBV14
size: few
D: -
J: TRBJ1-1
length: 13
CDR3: CASSQNMNTEAFF
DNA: TGTGCCAGCAGCCAGAACATGAACACTGAAGCTTTCTTT

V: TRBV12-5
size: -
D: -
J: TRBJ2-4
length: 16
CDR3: CASGLATTGTKNIQYF
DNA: TGTGCTAGTGGTTTGGCTACGACAGGCACCAAAAACATTCAGTACTTC

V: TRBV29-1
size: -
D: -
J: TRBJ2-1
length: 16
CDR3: CSVYPRTANIEGEQFF
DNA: TGCAGCGTTTACCCTCGGACAGCGAATATAGAGGGTGAGCAGTTCTTC